This TCR beta chain appears in the sequencing data of a study of T cells in women clearing cervical HPV infection. About the study: Cases' blood sampling followed lesion detection by median approximately 140 days (90 to 200). HLA type stays a possible confounder, typing being limited.

Germline loops: CDR1 SGHVS, CDR2 FNYEAQ. V lost 1 base, J lost 6 bases, and 12 bases lay in between. This CDR3 is built from 15 residues. As for this clone: The observed sequence ends 3 residues before the CDR3 terminus, with the missing tail filled in from the germline J gene.

Using immunoSEQ multiplex PCR, the repertoire was profiled, and TCRdb retains in-frame clones only, with some absent. The sample has about 36,000 clones. The chain is built from TRBV7-6 and TRBJ1-4, with D possibly being TRBD1 (6 bases). Sequencing was performed on blood buffy coat. The sequence came from a woman aged 18 to 69 with a cervical HPV16 infection that either progressed to CIN3+ or cleared (not recorded which). Here the CDR3 reads CASSLESGQYEKLFF. The part of the CDR3 DNA that was read is TGTGCCAGCAGCTTAGAGAGCGGACAGTATGAAAAA. Filled out from reference TRBV7-6 and TRBJ1-4, the complete variable domain reads GAGVSQSPRYKVTKRGQDVALRCDPISGHVSLYWYRQALGQGPEFLTYFNYEAQQDKSGLPNDRFSAERPEGSISTLTIQRTEQRDSAMYRCASSLESGQYEKLFFGSGTQLSVL.